These 10 T cell receptor beta chains originate from one sample sequenced in a study of human T cells and chemical hapten exposure. TCRdb passed the RACE reads through MiXCR, listing each CDR3 protein once. Of about 64,000 distinct CDR3 sequences listed, approximately 10% are singletons. The time point is: patch test 3, about 24 weeks after DPC sensitization. The treatment: therapeutic diphenylcyclopropenone sensitization with weekly scalp DPC. The sample was whole blood, taken in connection with sensitization to the hapten diphenylcyclopropenone (DPC). The receptors were gathered from a woman aged 30 to 39 with alopecia areata. Some clones in this sample may be carry-over from other donors' samples.

The chain links TRBV6-6 to TRBJ1-6; 8 bases are a match to TRBD1. Looked up from germline, CDR1 is MNHNY and CDR2 is SVGAGI (reference sequence). Trimming took 5 bases from V and 7 from J; bases not matched to a gene: 1. The CDR3 covers 13 residues. The CDR3 region has the DNA TGTGCCAGCAGTCGGACAGGGAATTCACCCCTCCACTTT. Its translation is CASSRTGNSPLHF.

This clonotype was detected a few times. The chain recombines TRBV5-1 with TRBJ2-5; D gene ambiguous. The germline V and J ends were trimmed by 0 bases and 4 bases, with 19 bases remaining between them. The V gene's germline CDR1 is SGHRS and CDR2 YFSETQ. The CDR3 has 17 amino acids. CDR3 nucleotides: TGCGCCAGCAGCTTGGATTCGAGTAAGGTGGCTGGAGAGACCCAGTACTTC. Encoded protein: CASSLDSSKVAGETQYF. Full variable domain (outside the CDR3, taken from reference TRBV5-1 and TRBJ2-5): KAGVTQTPRYLIKTRGQQVTLSCSPISGHRSVSWYQQTPGQGLQFLFEYFSETQRNKGNFPGRFSGRQFSNSRSEMNVSTLELGDSALYLCASSLDSSKVAGETQYFGPGTRLLVL.

There are many counts of this clonotype. This chain links TRBV29-1 with TRBJ2-2; D may be TRBD1 or TRBD2 (5 bases each). This CDR3 comprises 12 residues. Germline-derived CDR1 and CDR2 are SQVTM and ANQGSEA. The V gene lost 6 bases and the J gene lost 5 bases, with 10 bases spanning the gap. In nucleotides, the CDR3 is TGCAGCGTCGAGGGGTGGACCGGGGAGCTGTTTTTT. This gives the protein CSVEGWTGELFF.

This clonotype has only one observation. The chain employs TRBV7-9 and TRBJ1-1; D gene unclear. From germline, CDR1 is SEHNR and CDR2 FQNEAQ (reference sequence). Trimming left V 2 bases short and J 0 bases short, with 4 bases between. The CDR3 totals 13 residues. CDR3 bases: TGTGCCAGCAGCTTATGGATGAACACTGAAGCTTTCTTT. This translates into CASSLWMNTEAFF.

This clonotype was counted ten times or more. The chain has TRBV18 and TRBJ2-3; D is unresolved. With 5 bases removed from V and 4 bases from J, the gap between germline ends came to 22 bases. The CDR3 has 17 residues. Germline V gives CDR1 KGHSH, CDR2 LQKENI. The CDR3 region is CASSEKSINIGADTQYF. DNA of the CDR3: TGTGCCAGCTCAGAGAAGAGCATCAACATCGGAGCAGATACGCAGTATTTT.

This clonotype was recorded at least ten times. This chain links TRBV28 with TRBJ1-2, with 9 bases that match TRBD1. Per the germline V gene, CDR1 is MDHEN and CDR2 is SYDVKM. Trimming at V came to 8 bases and at J to 5 bases, leaving 6 bases not matched to a gene. This CDR3 has 13 residues. CDR3 amino acids: CASEDRGSYGYTF. CDR3 nucleotides: TGTGCCAGCGAGGACAGGGGATCATATGGCTACACCTTC.

This clonotype was observed many times. The chain links TRBV30 to TRBJ2-7; tentative D call: TRBD1 (6 bases). Trimming cost V 1 base and J 0 bases, with 10 bases left between them. Germline assignment: CDR1 GTSNPN and CDR2 SVGIG (reference sequence). CDR3 length: 14 residues. The CDR3 is CAWSGQGSSYEQYF. CDR3 bases: TGTGCCTGGAGTGGTCAGGGGAGCTCCTACGAGCAGTACTTC.

This clonotype was counted between two and nine times. The junction differs from germline at one of its ends, possibly a read error. The rearrangement joins TRBV12-3 or TRBV12-4 to TRBJ2-2, with D tentatively TRBD1 or TRBD2 (5 bases each). This CDR3 contains 14 residues. Here the CDR3 reads CANQGRGDTGELFF. In nucleotides, the CDR3 is TGTGCCAATCAGGGACGGGGTGACACCGGGGAGCTATTTTTT.

This clonotype has at least ten counts. This CDR3 is CASTLQGGQAEAFF. The DNA of the CDR3 is TGTGCCAGCACCCTCCAGGGGGGACAGGCTGAAGCTTTCTTT. The rearrangement uses TRBV6-5 and TRBJ1-1; TRBD1 matches at 8 bases. From germline, CDR1 is MNHEY and CDR2 SVGAGI. Trimming at V came to 7 bases and at J to 6 bases, leaving 10 bases not matched to a gene. The CDR3 consists of 14 residues.

The CDR3 DNA is TGCGCCAGCAGCCAAGAAGGAGGCGGGCCTCACAATGAGCAGTTCTTC. Encoded protein: CASSQEGGGPHNEQFF. V usage is TRBV4-3 and J usage is TRBJ2-1; weak D call: TRBD2 (5 bases). Trimming left V 0 bases short and J 5 bases short, with 14 bases between. The CDR3 is made up of 16 amino acids. The V gene's germline CDR1 is LGHNA and CDR2 YSLEER.